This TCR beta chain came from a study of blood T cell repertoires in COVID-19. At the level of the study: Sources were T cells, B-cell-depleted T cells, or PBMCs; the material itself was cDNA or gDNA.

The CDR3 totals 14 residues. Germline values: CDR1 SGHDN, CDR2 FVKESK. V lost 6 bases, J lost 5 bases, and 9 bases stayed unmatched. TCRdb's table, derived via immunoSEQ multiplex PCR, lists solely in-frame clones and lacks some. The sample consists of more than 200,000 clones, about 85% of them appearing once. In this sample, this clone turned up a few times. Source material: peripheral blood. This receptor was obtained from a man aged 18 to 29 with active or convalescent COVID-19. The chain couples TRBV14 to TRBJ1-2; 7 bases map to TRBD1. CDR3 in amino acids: CASRTGQDIYGYTF. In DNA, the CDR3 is TGTGCCAGCAGGACTGGACAGGACATATATGGCTACACCTTC.